This T cell receptor beta chain was recorded in a study of blood T cells in healthy people across ages. Concerning this clonotype: Its matching antigen is unknown. The junction departs from germline at one end; a sequencing error may be responsible.

Study-level points and caveats: Lack of knowledge of donor CMV status possibly confounded expanded clonotype changes.

Roughly 9.2 milliliters of peripheral blood were drawn from each donor into EDTA-treated tubes. Each sample yielded at least 5.5 micrograms of PBMC total RNA. Primers used in a second PCR of roughly 7 to 11 cycles were a sample-barcoded 5' primer and a J-beta primer mix. TCRdb re-analysed the 5' RACE reads in MiXCR, keeping a single row per CDR3 protein. The sample holds about 830,000 distinct CDR3 sequences, around 68% seen once. CDR3 length equals 17 residues. The V gene's germline CDR1 is SGHAT and CDR2 FQNNGV. This receptor was obtained from a young man in good health. J is TRBJ1-5 and V is TRBV11-2; 11 bases map to TRBD1. Sequenced sample: blood. CDR3: CASSSGQGANYNRPQHF. The CDR3 DNA reads as TGTGCCAGCAGCTCAGGACAGGGGGCTAACTACAATCGGCCCCAGCATTTT.